This TCR beta chain was identified during a study of cytomegalovirus exposure and HLA in healthy donors. Findings and limits, study-wide: The investigators catalogued 150 to 200 TCR beta chains as cytomegalovirus-associated. An analysis was carried out at a later point. It showed that HLA-associated TCR beta chains were more clonally expanded than equally common non-associated chains.

A multiplex PCR was run with 60 Vbeta primers and 13 Jbeta primers. The protocol was immunoSEQ multiplex PCR, while the TCRdb copy is restricted to in-frame clones and leaves out a portion. The sample lists some 180,000 clones, about three quarters occurring once. Germline CDR1 is MNHEY and CDR2 is SVGAGI. The CDR3 covers 11 residues. V was pared by 5 bases and J by 7 bases, with 8 bases between. To note about this clone: What it binds is not known.

Input material: PBMCs. The chain employs TRBV6-5 and TRBJ1-2; perhaps TRBD1 as D (5 bases). The source of this sequence is a man between 18 and 29 years old in good health and CMV-seronegative. CDR3 in DNA: TGTGCCAGCAGTGAACAGGCTGGCTACACCTTC. Its translation is CASSEQAGYTF.